A single T cell receptor beta chain is shown here with its context. The data were produced by immunoSEQ multiplex PCR, yet TCRdb's version contains in-frame clones alone and is incomplete. The table includes under 140,000 clones, 89% detected once. The CDR3 contains 15 residues. Germline assignment: CDR1 SNHLY and CDR2 FYNNEI. The germline V and J ends were trimmed by 2 bases and 4 bases, with 12 bases remaining between them. These data are taken from a study of OX40 agonist ivuxolimab in advanced cancers. Study-wide context: Prior checkpoint blockade (anti-PD-1, anti-PD-L1 or anti-CTLA-4) was permitted; over 30% had it.

The cohort excluded patients with autoimmune disease history or systemic immunosuppression. The chain is built from TRBV2 and TRBJ1-5; no firm D call. The material was CD4+ or CD8+ T cells sorted from blood, obtained in a trial of the OX40 agonist ivuxolimab. The source is an adult with an advanced solid tumor such as melanoma, head and neck, liver or kidney cancer. The CDR3 loop reads CASSELGWMNQPQHF. Here the CDR3 DNA reads TGTGCCAGCAGTGAATTAGGCTGGATGAATCAGCCCCAGCATTTT. Full variable domain (remainder filled in from reference TRBV2 and TRBJ1-5): EPEVTQTPSHQVTQMGQEVILRCVPISNHLYFYWYRQILGQKVEFLVSFYNNEISEKSEIFDDQFSVERPDGSNFTLKIRSTKLEDSAMYFCASSELGWMNQPQHFGDGTRLSIL.